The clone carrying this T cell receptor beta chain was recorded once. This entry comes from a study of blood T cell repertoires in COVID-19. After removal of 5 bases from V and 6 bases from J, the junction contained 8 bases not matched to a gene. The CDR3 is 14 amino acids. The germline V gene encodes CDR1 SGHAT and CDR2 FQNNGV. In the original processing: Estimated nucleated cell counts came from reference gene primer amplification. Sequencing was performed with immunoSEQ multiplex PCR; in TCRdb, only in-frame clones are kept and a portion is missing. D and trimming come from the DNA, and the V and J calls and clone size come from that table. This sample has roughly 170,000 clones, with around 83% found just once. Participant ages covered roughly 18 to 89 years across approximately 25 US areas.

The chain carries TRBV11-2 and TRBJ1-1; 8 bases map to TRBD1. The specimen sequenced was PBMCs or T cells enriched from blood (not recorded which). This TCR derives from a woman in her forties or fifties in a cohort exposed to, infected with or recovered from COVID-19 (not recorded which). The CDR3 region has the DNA TGTGCCAGCAGCGACAACAGGGGGGAGGCTGAAGCTTTCTTT. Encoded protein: CASSDNRGEAEAFF. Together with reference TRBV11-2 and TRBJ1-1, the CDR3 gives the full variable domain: EAGVAQSPRYKIIEKRQSVAFWCNPISGHATLYWYQQILGQGPKLLIQFQNNGVVDDSQLPKDRFSAERLKGVDSTLKIQPAKLEDSAVYLCASSDNRGEAEAFFGQGTRLTVV.